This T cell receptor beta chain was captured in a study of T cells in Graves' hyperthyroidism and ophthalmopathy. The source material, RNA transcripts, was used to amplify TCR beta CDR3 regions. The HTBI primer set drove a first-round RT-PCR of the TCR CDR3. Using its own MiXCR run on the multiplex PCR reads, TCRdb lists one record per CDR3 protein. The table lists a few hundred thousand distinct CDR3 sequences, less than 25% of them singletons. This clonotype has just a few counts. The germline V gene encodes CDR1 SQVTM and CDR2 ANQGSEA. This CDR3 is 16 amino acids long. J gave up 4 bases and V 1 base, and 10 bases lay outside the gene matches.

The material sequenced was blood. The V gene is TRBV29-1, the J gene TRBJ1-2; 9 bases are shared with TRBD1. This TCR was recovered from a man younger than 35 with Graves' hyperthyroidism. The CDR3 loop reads CSVEGRDRGTVYGYTF. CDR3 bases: TGCAGCGTTGAAGGTCGCGACAGGGGGACGGTCTATGGCTACACCTTC.